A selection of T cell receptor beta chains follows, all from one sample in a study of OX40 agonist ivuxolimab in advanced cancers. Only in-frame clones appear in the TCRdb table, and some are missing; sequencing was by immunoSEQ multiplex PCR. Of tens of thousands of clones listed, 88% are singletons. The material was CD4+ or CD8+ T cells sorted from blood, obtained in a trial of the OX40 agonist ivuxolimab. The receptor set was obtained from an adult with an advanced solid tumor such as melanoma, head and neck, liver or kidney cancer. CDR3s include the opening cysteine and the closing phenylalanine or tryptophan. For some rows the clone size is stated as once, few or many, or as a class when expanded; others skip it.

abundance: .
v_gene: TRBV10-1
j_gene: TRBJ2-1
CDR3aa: CASSPTSGIDNEQFF

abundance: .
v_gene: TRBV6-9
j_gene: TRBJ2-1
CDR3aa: CASRPGHAYNEQFF

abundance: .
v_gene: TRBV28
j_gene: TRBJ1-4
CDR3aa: CASYTGNEKLFF

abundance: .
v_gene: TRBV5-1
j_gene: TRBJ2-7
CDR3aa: CASSLYLGSSSYEQYF

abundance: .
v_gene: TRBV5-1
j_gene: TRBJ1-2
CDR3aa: CASSLLTGSGYTF

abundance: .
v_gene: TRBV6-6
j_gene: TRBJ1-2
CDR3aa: CASSYKGQGIYGYTF

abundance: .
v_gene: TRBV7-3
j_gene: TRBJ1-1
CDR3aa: CASSLRQGSTEAFF

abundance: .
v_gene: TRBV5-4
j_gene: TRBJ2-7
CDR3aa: CASSLGDRGSNEQYF

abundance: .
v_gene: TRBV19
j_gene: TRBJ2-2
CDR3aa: CASTRQEANTGELFF

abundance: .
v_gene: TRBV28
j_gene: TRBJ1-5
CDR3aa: CASSKATGSNQPQHF

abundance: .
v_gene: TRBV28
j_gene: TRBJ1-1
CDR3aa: CASSLQYRENFF

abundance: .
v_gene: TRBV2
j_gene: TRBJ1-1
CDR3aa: CASADHTEAFF

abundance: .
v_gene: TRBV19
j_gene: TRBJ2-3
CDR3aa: CASSIGYRGRGETDTQYF

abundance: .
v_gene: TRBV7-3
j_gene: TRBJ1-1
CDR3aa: CASSLLGDKGTNTEAFF

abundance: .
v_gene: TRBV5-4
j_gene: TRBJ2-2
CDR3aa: CASSLGPSNTGELFF

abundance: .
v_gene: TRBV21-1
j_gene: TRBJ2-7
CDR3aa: CASSKVSRGPPGSYEQYF

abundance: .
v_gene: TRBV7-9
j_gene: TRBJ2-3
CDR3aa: CASSEPAGDTQYF

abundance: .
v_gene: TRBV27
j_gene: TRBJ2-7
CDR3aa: CASSLAGGYEQYF

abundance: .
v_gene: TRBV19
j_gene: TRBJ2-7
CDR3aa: CASSSWGQGPSYEQYF

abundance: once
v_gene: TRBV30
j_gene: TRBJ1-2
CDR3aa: CAWSVPEGRSTGYTF

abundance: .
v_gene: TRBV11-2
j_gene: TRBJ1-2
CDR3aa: CASSLDTGLANYGYTF

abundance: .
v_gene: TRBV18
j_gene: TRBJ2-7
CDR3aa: CASSPRSGDEQYF

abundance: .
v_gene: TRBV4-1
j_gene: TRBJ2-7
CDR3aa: CASSQGPGTAISYEQYF

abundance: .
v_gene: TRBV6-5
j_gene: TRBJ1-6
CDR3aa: CASRGWDTTNSPLHF

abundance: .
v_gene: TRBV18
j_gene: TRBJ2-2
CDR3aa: CASSSSSAVTGELFF

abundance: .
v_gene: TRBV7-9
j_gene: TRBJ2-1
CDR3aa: CASSLTRDSWGNEQFF

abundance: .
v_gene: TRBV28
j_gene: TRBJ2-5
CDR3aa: CASSLRASPQYF

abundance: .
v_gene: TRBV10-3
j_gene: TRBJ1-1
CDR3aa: CAIRDRVNTEAFF

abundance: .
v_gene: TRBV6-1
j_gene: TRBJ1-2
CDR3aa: CASSETGSGYTF

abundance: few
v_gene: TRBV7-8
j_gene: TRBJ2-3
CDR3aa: CANPSSREGPSTDTQYF

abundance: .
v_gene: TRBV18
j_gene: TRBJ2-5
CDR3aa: CASSPQGIQETQYF

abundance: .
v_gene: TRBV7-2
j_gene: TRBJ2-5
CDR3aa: CASSLGLETQYF

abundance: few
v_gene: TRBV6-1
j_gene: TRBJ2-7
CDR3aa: CASSEAGGWDEQYF

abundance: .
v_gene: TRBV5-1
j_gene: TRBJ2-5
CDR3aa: CASSSGTGSFRETQYF

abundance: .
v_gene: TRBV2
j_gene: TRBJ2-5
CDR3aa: CASKADQETQYF

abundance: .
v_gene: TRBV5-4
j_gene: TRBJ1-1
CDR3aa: CASSSPGQGAGTEAFF

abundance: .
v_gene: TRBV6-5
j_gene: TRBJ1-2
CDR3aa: CASTTPGYGYTF

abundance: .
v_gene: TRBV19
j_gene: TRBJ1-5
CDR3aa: CASMSEWGAGQPQHF

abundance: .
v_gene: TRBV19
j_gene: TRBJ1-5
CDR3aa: CASADRPNQPQHF

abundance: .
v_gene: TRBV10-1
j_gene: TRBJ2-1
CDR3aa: CARMLPGLAANNEQFF